Sequencing of this TCR beta chain was carried out in a study of T cell responses to AZD1222 COVID-19 vaccine. Study-level information: Whether given at about 4 or about 12 weeks, second doses were pooled.

TCRdb's copy holds only in-frame clones and misses some; the assay was immunoSEQ multiplex PCR. This sample has some 190,000 clones, with 85% to 95% found just once. J gave up 8 bases and V 8 bases, and 7 bases lay outside the gene matches. This CDR3 has 14 amino acids. Germline CDR1 MGHDK, CDR2 SYGVNS. Study-level findings and limits: Baseline seropositivity characterized only a handful of AZD1222 recipients. Elevations in Spike-specific TCR breadth and depth followed administration of two AZD1222 doses. Clonal diversity was possibly underestimated, and the donors were mostly white British, with more females.

In regard to this clone: Its antigen is still unknown.

The chain couples TRBV25-1 to TRBJ1-4, with 11 bases fitting TRBD1. The clonotype comes from an adult in good health. This sample comprised peripheral blood, obtained on day 0 of AZD1222 vaccination. The CDR3 sequence is CASQEGQGDEKLFF. The CDR3 DNA reads TGTGCCAGCCAAGAGGGACAGGGGGACGAAAAACTGTTTTTT.